This TCR beta chain was retrieved from a study of shared clonotypes between healthy human individuals. General study results and limits: Naive subsets typically showed greater estimated richness than memory subsets. Shared clonotypes: 4.5% to 5% naive CD4, roughly 3.5% naive CD8, about 2.5% memory CD4, approximately 0.4% memory CD8. Among non-shared clonotypes, generation probabilities were lower than among those shared by all four donors.

Sorted subsets were amplified in replicate PCRs using 200 ng DNA, about 30,000 T cell genomes. Profiled with immunoSEQ multiplex PCR; TCRdb holds only in-frame clones, not every one. This table holds over 2 million clones, roughly 94% found once. This clone was seen a single time. Antigen: not known. The V end lost 2 bases, the J end lost 4 bases, and 14 bases lay between the germline ends. Germline V lookup: CDR1 MNHNS, CDR2 SASEGT. CDR3 size: 15 residues. The TCR sequence derives from a man aged 18 to 35 in good health. The sequenced sample was naive CD4+ T cells sorted from blood. Subset noted: CD45RA+ positively selected. The chain couples TRBV6-1 to TRBJ1-1; D is unresolved. CDR3 nucleotides: TGTGCCAGCAGTGAAATCGCCCGACGGAGCACTGAAGCTTTCTTT. Translated, it gives CASSEIARRSTEAFF.